This T cell receptor (beta chain) was sequenced for a study of technical replicates of blood from a few donors. Trimming stripped 5 bases from V and 4 bases from J, with 11 bases between. The CDR3 runs to 12 residues. Per germline, CDR1 GTSNPN and CDR2 SVGIG (reference sequence). Here immunoSEQ multiplex PCR was the method, and the copy in TCRdb shows in-frame clones only, minus some. Of approximately 73,000 clones in the sample, 90% to 95% were seen once. The sequencing sample was made of T cells isolated from PBMCs. This clonotype originated in a human donor in good health. This rearrangement joins TRBV30 to TRBJ1-2; D might be TRBD1 (6 bases). CDR3 nucleotide sequence: TGTGCCTGGGAGGCAGGGGTCTATGGCTACACCTTC. Residues: CAWEAGVYGYTF.